This TCR beta chain was retrieved from a study of PD-1 blockade in classical Hodgkin lymphoma. Findings and limits, study-wide: Newly diagnosed patients were said to have less baseline TCR diversity than healthy donors did. Baseline diversity in complete responders resembled that of newly diagnosed patients.

Libraries were prepared by immunoSEQ multiplex PCR; TCRdb keeps only in-frame clonotypes and omits some of them. The sample holds some 84,000 clones, roughly nine tenths seen once. Each of the patients experienced relapse following autologous stem cell transplantation, and their brentuximab vedotin exposure differed. Complete response, partial response or progressive disease was each patient's best response. This clone was counted a single time. Its antigen is as yet unknown. The material sequenced was peripheral blood mononuclear cells (PBMCs), taken at baseline. The origin of this receptor is a human donor with classical Hodgkin lymphoma.

Written as DNA, the CDR3 is TGCGCCAGCAGCCAAGATGGGACAGGGGACTACAATGAGCAGTTCTTC. It specifies CASSQDGTGDYNEQFF. The chain combines TRBV4-3 with TRBJ2-1; 10 bases are a match to TRBD1. Germline assignment: CDR1 LGHNA and CDR2 YSLEER. J was trimmed by 3 bases and V by 0 bases; bases with no gene match: 2. The CDR3 contains 16 residues.